Below, 21 T cell receptor beta chains from the same sample are listed, as sequenced in a study of shared clonotypes between healthy human individuals (dated by TCRdb to 2020 to 2022). Libraries were prepared through the immunoSEQ multiplex PCR assay. The table was pulled from immuneACCESS by TCRdb, which kept in-frame rearrangements only. Such tables lose some clones; where checked, under half of the loss comes from unresolved V genes, and the rest has no known cause. The sample profile shows some 2,000,000 clones; roughly 95% of them were found once. The ten largest make up 0.1% to 0.15% of the sample. The sequenced sample was naive CD4+ T cells sorted from blood. Per the publication, the cell subset or site label means: CD45RA+ positively selected. The origin of the receptors is a young man in good health.

This chain links TRBV4-1 with TRBJ2-1; TRBD2 matches 8 bases. This CDR3 is built from 13 residues. After removal of 4 bases from V and 7 bases from J, the junction contained 3 bases not matched to a gene. The germline V gene encodes CDR1 MGHRA and CDR2 YSYEKL. The CDR3 coding sequence is TGCGCCAGCAGCCGGGGGACTAGGAATGAGCAGTTCTTC. Encoded protein: CASSRGTRNEQFF.

The rearrangement links TRBV2 to TRBJ2-7, with 11 bases that match TRBD1. V was pared by 10 bases and J by 0 bases, with 11 bases of the junction left unmatched. The CDR3 is 16 amino acids. Germline V CDR1 and CDR2: SNHLY, FYNNEI. CDR3 DNA: TGTGCCATGGACAGGGGGCGACTAAGCGGCTCCTACGAGCAGTACTTC. Protein product: CAMDRGRLSGSYEQYF.

This chain connects TRBV6-1 to TRBJ1-5, with D possibly TRBD1 on 5 matching bases. The length of the CDR3 is 13 residues. Germline V gives CDR1 MNHNS, CDR2 SASEGT. Trimming removed 5 bases at V and 6 bases at J, with 11 bases between. The CDR3, as DNA: TGTGCCAGCAGTAATCAGGGTCCTCAGCCCCAGCATTTT. It encodes CASSNQGPQPQHF.

This chain joins TRBV10-3 and TRBJ2-7; tentatively, D is TRBD1 (6 bases). The germline CDR1 and CDR2 sequences are ENHRY and SYGVKD. Between the trimmed V and J ends, which lost 5 bases and 3 bases, there was a span of 14 bases. CDR3 length equals 14 residues. CDR3 coding DNA: TGTGCCATCAGTAATCCGGGACATTTCTACGAGCAGTACTTC. Its protein is CAISNPGHFYEQYF.

The chain is built from TRBV5-6 and TRBJ1-6; D call uncertain. Trimming left V 4 bases short and J 7 bases short, with 12 bases between. CDR1 is SGHDT, CDR2 YYEEEE, per germline. CDR3 length equals 14 residues. In DNA form, the CDR3 reads TGTGCCAGCAGCCCGGGAGTGCCCAATTCACCCCTCCACTTT. Translation gives CASSPGVPNSPLHF.

CDR3 bases: TGTGCCAGCAGTGATAGGGGAGAGCAGTACTTC. Translating it yields CASSDRGEQYF. The chain joins TRBV28 to TRBJ2-7, with a weak D call TRBD1 (5 bases). There are 11 residues in the CDR3. V dropped 5 bases and J dropped 7 bases, with 9 bases sitting between them. CDR1 is MDHEN, CDR2 SYDVKM, per germline.

This chain connects TRBV5-6 to TRBJ2-5; perhaps TRBD2 as D (5 bases). This CDR3 contains 16 residues. V was cut by 1 base and J by 0 bases, with 13 bases left in between. Germline CDR1 and CDR2: SGHDT and YYEEEE. The CDR3 DNA follows: TGTGCCAGCAGCTTGAGGATAGCGAAGTACCAAGAGACCCAGTACTTC. Translated, it gives CASSLRIAKYQETQYF.

The rearrangement uses TRBV6-6 and TRBJ2-5, with 8 positions matching TRBD1. After removal of 5 bases from V and 1 base from J, the junction contained 9 bases not matched to a gene. Germline CDR1 is MNHNY and CDR2 is SVGAGI (reference sequence). The CDR3 is 16 amino acids. CDR3 sequence (DNA): TGTGCCAGCAGTCCCGGCGACAGGGGATCCCAAGAGACCCAGTACTTC. Residues: CASSPGDRGSQETQYF.

A remark on this clone: Other DNA sequences in this specimen translate into the identical CDR3. The chain uses TRBV5-1 and TRBJ2-3, with D unclear. Germline V gene lookup returns CDR1 SGHRS and CDR2 YFSETQ. The CDR3 runs to 14 residues. The germline V and J ends were trimmed by 0 bases and 0 bases, with 5 bases remaining between them. DNA for the CDR3: TGCGCCAGCAGCTTGGGTCAGAGCACAGATACGCAGTATTTT. Its translation is CASSLGQSTDTQYF.

Of note for this clone: Within the sample, other DNA sequences also encode this same CDR3. V usage is TRBV4-3 and J usage is TRBJ1-1; possible D gene TRBD1, 6 bases. The CDR3 extends over 14 amino acids. V lost 0 bases and J 2 bases, leaving 7 bases between the germline ends. In germline, CDR1 is LGHNA, CDR2 YSLEER. The CDR3 sequence: CASSQEGGNTEAFF. Here the CDR3 DNA reads TGCGCCAGCAGCCAAGAAGGGGGTAACACTGAAGCTTTCTTT.

Details on this clone: This sample includes further DNA sequences coding for the same CDR3. The V and J genes are TRBV7-9 and TRBJ2-3; D unclear. The V gene's germline CDR1 is SEHNR and CDR2 FQNEAQ (reference sequence). This CDR3 has 11 amino acids. V shed 5 bases and J shed 6 bases, with 6 bases lying between them. Here the CDR3 reads CASSPRDTQYF. DNA for the CDR3: TGTGCCAGCAGCCCCCGCGATACGCAGTATTTT.

V gene TRBV2 combines with J gene TRBJ2-3; TRBD2 agrees at 10 bases. V lost 4 bases to trimming and J lost 3 bases; unmatched junction nucleotides: 10. The CDR3 is 17 amino acids. CDR1 is SNHLY, CDR2 FYNNEI, per germline. The CDR3 spells CASSAGQGLAKTDTQYF. CDR3 DNA sequence: TGTGCCAGCAGTGCAGGGCAGGGACTAGCGAAGACAGATACGCAGTATTTT.

The gene calls are TRBV20-1 and TRBJ2-7, with D possibly TRBD1 on 5 matching bases. There are 11 residues in the CDR3. The V gene lost 0 bases and the J gene lost 9 bases, with 9 bases spanning the gap. From germline, CDR1 is DFQATT and CDR2 SNEGSKA (reference sequence). The CDR3 loop reads CSAREQAGQYF. The CDR3 coding sequence is TGCAGTGCTAGAGAACAGGCCGGGCAGTACTTC.

The rearrangement links TRBV18 to TRBJ1-2; no definite D call. V lost 4 bases and J 0 bases, leaving 15 bases between the germline ends. Per the germline V gene, CDR1 is KGHSH and CDR2 is LQKENI. The CDR3 is made up of 16 amino acids. In DNA form, the CDR3 reads TGTGCCAGCTCACGTGGAGGCAGTACCGCTAACTATGGCTACACCTTC. Its translation is CASSRGGSTANYGYTF.

The chain uses TRBV7-2 and TRBJ1-5; D possibly corresponds to TRBD1 (5 bases). Per the germline V gene, CDR1 is SGHTA and CDR2 is FQGNSA. The V and J ends lost 5 bases and 7 bases respectively, with 15 bases between them. This CDR3 is 14 amino acids long. Here the CDR3 DNA reads TGTGCCAGCAGCACGATCGGGGGGGTGCAGCCCCAGCATTTT. Its protein is CASSTIGGVQPQHF.

For this clone: The junction departs from the called germline gene at one end, perhaps through a read error. The chain has TRBV6-1 and TRBJ2-7; unclear D gene. The CDR3 loop spans 10 amino acids. CDR1 is MNHNS and CDR2 is SASEGT in the germline V gene. Written as DNA, the CDR3 is TGTGCCAGCAGGGAAGAACTCTGGGCGTTC. It is translated as CASREELWAF.

The chain has TRBV30 and TRBJ2-1; 7 bases agree with TRBD1. The trim removed 3 bases at V and 5 bases at J, leaving 1 base unmatched. This CDR3 spans 12 amino acids. From germline, CDR1 is GTSNPN and CDR2 SVGIG (reference sequence). The CDR3 loop reads CAWRTGNNEQFF. CDR3 in DNA: TGTGCCTGGAGGACAGGGAACAATGAGCAGTTCTTC.

The rearrangement links TRBV7-2 to TRBJ1-6, with 7 bases that match TRBD1. The germline V gene has CDR1 SGHTA and CDR2 FQGNSA. The CDR3 contains 16 residues. V shed 4 bases, J shed 7 bases, and the junction held 10 bases outside the gene matches. The CDR3 is CASSSILGQPNSPLHF. DNA of the CDR3: TGTGCCAGCAGCTCGATATTGGGACAGCCCAATTCACCCCTCCACTTT.

About this clone itself: At the DNA level, this CDR3 is encoded by other sequences in the same sample as well. CDR3 DNA: TGTGCCAGCTCCCCTCGGGACAGTGGAAACACCATATATTTT. It codes for CASSPRDSGNTIYF. The chain joins TRBV18 to TRBJ1-3; TRBD1 matches 7 bases. The trim removed 6 bases at V and 3 bases at J, leaving 5 bases unmatched. Per the germline V gene, CDR1 is KGHSH and CDR2 is LQKENI. The CDR3 has 14 amino acids.

The chain employs TRBV18 and TRBJ2-7; tentatively, D is TRBD2 (5 bases). This CDR3 contains 14 residues. Per germline, CDR1 KGHSH and CDR2 LQKENI. V lost 2 bases and J lost 1, with 9 bases in between. This CDR3 reads CASSPDSGSYEQYF. CDR3 in DNA: TGTGCCAGCTCACCAGATTCGGGGTCCTACGAGCAGTACTTC.

The chain joins TRBV6-1 to TRBJ1-5; 8 nucleotides align to TRBD1. The length of the CDR3 is 15 residues. The V gene's germline CDR1 is MNHNS and CDR2 SASEGT. Trimming took 6 bases from V and 9 from J; bases not matched to a gene: 13. CDR3 sequence: CASRAGQGRFLPQHF. The CDR3 nucleotides read TGTGCCAGCAGAGCCGGACAGGGCCGTTTTTTGCCCCAGCATTTT.